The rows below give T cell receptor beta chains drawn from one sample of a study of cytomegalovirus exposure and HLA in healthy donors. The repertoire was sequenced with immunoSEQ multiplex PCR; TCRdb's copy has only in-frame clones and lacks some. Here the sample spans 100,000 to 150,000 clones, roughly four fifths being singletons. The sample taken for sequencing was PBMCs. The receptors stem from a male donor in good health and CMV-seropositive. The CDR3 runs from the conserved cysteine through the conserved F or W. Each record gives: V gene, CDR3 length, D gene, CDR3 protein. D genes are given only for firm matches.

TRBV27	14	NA	CASSFRQTNTEAFF
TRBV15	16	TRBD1	CATSRYPSGGGQPQHF
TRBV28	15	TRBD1	CASSFTRDSPYGYTF
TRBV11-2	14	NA	CASSLFSAGETQYF
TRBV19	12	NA	CASSIRGNTIYF
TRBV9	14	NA	CASSVGTADYEQYF
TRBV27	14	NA	CASSPLEGRYEQYF
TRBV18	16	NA	CASSPPPGEGSTEAFF
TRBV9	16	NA	CASSVGPSGPTYEQYF
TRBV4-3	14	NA	CASSSRGGADGYTF
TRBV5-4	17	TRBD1	CASSSRDRGPSYNEQFF
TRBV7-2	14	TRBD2	CASSLITQRGEQFF
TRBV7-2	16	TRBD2	CASSLDIGTSVREQYF
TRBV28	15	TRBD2	CASSPGGAGTDTQYF
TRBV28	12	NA	CASSFEIHRYTF
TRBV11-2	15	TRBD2	CASSFGSGKPETQYF
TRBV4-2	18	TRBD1	CASSQDPWTGAPADTQYF
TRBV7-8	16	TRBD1	CASSIGTARNTGELFF
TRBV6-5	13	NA	CASSGGSTDTQYF
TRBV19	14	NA	CASRRQSSGNTIYF